This is a list of T cell receptor beta chains from one sample in a study of control samples from healthy donors and cancer patients. TCRdb's copy holds only in-frame clones and misses some; the assay was immunoSEQ multiplex PCR. The repertoire holds 200,000 or so clones, 85% to 95% seen once, with more than 1.3% in the top ten. The sample taken for sequencing was blood. Every receptor here comes from a man between 50 and 59 years old in good health. CDR3s include the opening cysteine and the closing phenylalanine or tryptophan. D genes are given only for firm matches. Expanded clones are given a class, and other clones once, few, many or no size at all.

clone_size j_call d_call v_call cdr3_nt cdr3_aa
- TRBJ1-2 - TRBV6-5 TGTGCCAGCACGGCGCGAGCAGGCTATGGCTACACCTTC CASTARAGYGYTF
- TRBJ2-2 - TRBV14 TGTGCCAGCAGCCAAGCGAACACCGGGGAGCTGTTTTTT CASSQANTGELFF
- TRBJ2-3 - TRBV5-5 TGTGCCAGCAGCTTGATTGGAGGGGATACGCAGTATTTT CASSLIGGDTQYF
- TRBJ1-5 - TRBV11-2 TGTGCCAGCAGCTTAGGAGGGTTAGGCAATCAGCCCCAGCATTTT CASSLGGLGNQPQHF
- TRBJ2-7 TRBD1 TRBV7-9 TGTGCCAGCACCCCGACAGGGGACGCCTACGAGCAGTACTTC CASTPTGDAYEQYF
- TRBJ2-7 - TRBV6-5 TGTGCCAGCAGTTTGGACAAATACGAGCAGTACTTC CASSLDKYEQYF
once TRBJ1-6 - TRBV5-1 TGCGCCAGCAGCCCGACAGCCGGGGACCCACCCCTCCACTTT CASSPTAGDPPLHF
- TRBJ1-5 - TRBV6-6 TGTGCCAGCAGCCTAACAGGGAGGAATCAGCCCCAGCATTTT CASSLTGRNQPQHF
- TRBJ2-1 - TRBV13 TGTGCCAGCAGCCGTCATGACAGCTACTCCTACAATGAGCAGTTCTTC CASSRHDSYSYNEQFF
- TRBJ1-1 - TRBV3-1/TRBV3-2 TGTGCCAGCAGCCAAGGTAGGGCAACTGAAGCTTTCTTT CASSQGRATEAFF
- TRBJ2-5 - TRBV7-7 TGTGCTAGCAGCTTAGGTTTGGGCAGAGCAGAGACCCAGTACTTC CASSLGLGRAETQYF
- TRBJ1-5 - TRBV19 TGTGCCAGTAGTAGGGGATACGGCAATCAGCCCCAGCATTTT CASSRGYGNQPQHF